This TCR beta chain was documented in a study of cytomegalovirus exposure and HLA in healthy donors. Study-wide findings and caveats: Available immune exposure information was restricted to CMV serostatus only. Using a false discovery rate of 0.05, a later analysis showed that around 16,000 TCR beta sequences were associated with HLA alleles. Indistinguishable V segments, including TRBV6-2 and TRBV6-3, were excluded.

PCR employed 60 Vbeta and 13 Jbeta primers. The table came from immunoSEQ multiplex PCR; TCRdb's copy has only in-frame clones and leaves some out. The repertoire holds roughly 120,000 clones, with over 70% as singletons. CDR3 size: 16 residues. V lost 4 bases and J lost 5; bases outside the gene matches: 13. CDR1 is GTSNPN and CDR2 is SVGIG in the germline V gene (reference sequence). Worth noting for this clone: Its target is not known.

This TCR came from a woman between 18 and 29 years old in good health and CMV-seronegative. Sequenced material: PBMCs. This chain connects TRBV30 to TRBJ2-2, with TRBD1 matching 7 bases. In nucleotides, the CDR3 is TGTGCCTGGAAGGATAGGGGACAGCGTTTTACCGGGGAGCTGTTTTTT. Translated: CAWKDRGQRFTGELFF. Supplemented by reference TRBV30 and TRBJ2-2, the full variable domain reads SQTIHQWPATLVQPVGSPLSLECTVEGTSNPNLYWYRQAAGRGLQLLFYSVGIGQISSEVPQNLSASRPQDRQFILSSKKLLLSDSGFYLCAWKDRGQRFTGELFFGEGSRLTVL.